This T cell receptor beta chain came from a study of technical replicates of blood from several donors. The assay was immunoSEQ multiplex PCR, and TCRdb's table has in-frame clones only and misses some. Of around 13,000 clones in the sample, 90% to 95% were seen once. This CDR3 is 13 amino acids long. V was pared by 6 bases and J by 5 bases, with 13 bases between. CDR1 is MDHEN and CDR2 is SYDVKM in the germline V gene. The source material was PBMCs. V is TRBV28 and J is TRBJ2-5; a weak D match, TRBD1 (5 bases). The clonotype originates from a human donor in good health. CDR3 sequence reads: CASSPSGWETQYF. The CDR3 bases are TGTGCCAGCAGCCCTTCAGGGTGGGAGACCCAGTACTTC.